This note documents a single TCR beta chain sequence. Libraries were prepared by immunoSEQ multiplex PCR; TCRdb keeps only in-frame clonotypes and omits some of them. The sample has about 120,000 clones; roughly 86% are singletons. This specimen comes from a study of blood T cell repertoires in COVID-19. Study-level information: Sites across the United States, Italy and Spain contributed samples from acute and convalescent COVID-19.

The sequenced sample consisted of peripheral blood. The clonotype originates from a man aged 35 to 55 with acute or convalescent COVID-19.

The CDR3 DNA reads as TGTGCCAGCAGCTTGTTCACTACAGGGGGCTACGAGCAGTACTTC. Protein sequence: CASSLFTTGGYEQYF. The gene calls are TRBV5-5 and TRBJ2-7, with 8 nucleotides matching TRBD1. The CDR3 extends over 15 amino acids. From germline, CDR1 is SGHKS and CDR2 YYEKEE (reference sequence). The V gene end was trimmed by 1 base and the J gene end by 3 bases; junction bases not matched to a gene: 6.